This T cell receptor (beta chain) was identified in a study of blood T cell repertoires in COVID-19. Background on the study: Researchers got acute and convalescent COVID-19 samples from the United States, Italy and Spain. In each case, the material was cDNA or gDNA derived from T cells, B-cell-depleted T cells, or PBMCs.

In the authors' methods: Amplified reference gene primers provided the basis for estimating nucleated cell counts. Some clones are missing from TCRdb's copy, which holds only in-frame ones; the method was immunoSEQ multiplex PCR. V, J and clone size are taken as reported in that table, and D and trimming were inferred from the DNA itself. This table has 150,000 to 200,000 clones, over 75% appearing once. Germline lookup yields CDR1 LGHDT and CDR2 YNNKEL (reference sequence). The length of the CDR3 is 16 residues. V was clipped by 0 bases and J by 7 bases, with 19 bases between them. The material sequenced was peripheral blood. This clonotype was obtained from a man aged 60-69 years who had recovered from COVID-19. V and J are TRBV3-1 (or the pseudogene TRBV3-2) and TRBJ2-7; D uncertain. The CDR3 sequence: CASSQDRGTHLQEQYF. Here the CDR3 DNA reads TGTGCCAGCAGCCAAGATCGAGGTACTCACCTTCAGGAGCAGTACTTC.